The 22 T cell receptor beta chains given below trace back to one sample, sequenced in a study of cytomegalovirus exposure and HLA in healthy donors. A multiplex PCR was run with 60 Vbeta primers and 13 Jbeta primers. Produced via immunoSEQ multiplex PCR; TCRdb's table is partial and in-frame only. The sample holds about 100,000 clones; approximately 80% are singletons and the top ten take roughly 1.2%. Sequencing was performed on PBMCs. Receptors originate from a woman under 30 in good health and CMV-seronegative.

This sequence joins TRBV5-1 and TRBJ2-7, with D possibly being TRBD1 (6 bases). Germline CDR1 SGHRS, CDR2 YFSETQ. V was clipped by 5 bases and J by 0 bases, with 9 bases between them. CDR3 length: 13 residues. CDR3 residues: CASSPGDSYEQYF. The DNA for the CDR3 is TGCGCCAGCAGTCCAGGGGACTCCTACGAGCAGTACTTC. The full variable domain, in which reference TRBV5-1 and TRBJ2-7 provide the parts outside the CDR3, is KAGVTQTPRYLIKTRGQQVTLSCSPISGHRSVSWYQQTPGQGLQFLFEYFSETQRNKGNFPGRFSGRQFSNSRSEMNVSTLELGDSALYLCASSPGDSYEQYFGPGTRLTVT.

The CDR3 here is CASSSNSYEQYF. The DNA for the CDR3 is TGTGCCAGCAGTTCTAATTCCTACGAGCAGTACTTC. This rearrangement joins TRBV28 to TRBJ2-7; D not resolved. Germline CDR1 MDHEN, CDR2 SYDVKM. The CDR3 length is 12 residues. V was shortened by 4 bases and J by 1 base, with 5 bases between the two germline ends.

The chain uses TRBV18 and TRBJ1-5; D perhaps matches TRBD1 (6 bases). CDR1 and CDR2 (germline): KGHSH, LQKENI. Between the trimmed V and J ends, which lost 2 bases and 4 bases, there was a span of 21 bases. The CDR3 length is 18 residues. The CDR3 sequence: CASSPGLFKGGGNQPQHF. The DNA for the CDR3 is TGTGCCAGCTCACCAGGCTTGTTTAAGGGAGGGGGAAATCAGCCCCAGCATTTT.

The CDR3 sequence is CASRGGTASNQPQHF. The CDR3 nucleotides read TGTGCCAGCAGAGGCGGGACAGCGAGCAATCAGCCCCAGCATTTT. The V and J genes are TRBV2 and TRBJ1-5; the match to TRBD1 covers 7 bases. Germline V gene data show CDR1 as SNHLY and CDR2 as FYNNEI. V shed 6 bases, J shed 1 base, and the junction held 6 bases outside the gene matches. This CDR3 is 15 amino acids long.

This clone was recorded once. V and J are TRBV11-1 and TRBJ2-2; no clear D. The CDR3 contains 17 residues. CDR1 and CDR2 (germline): SGHAT, FQDESV (reference sequence). Trimming left V 2 bases short and J 3 bases short, with 16 bases between. CDR3 loop: CASSLPFDSPDTGELFF. In DNA, the CDR3 is TGTGCCAGCAGCTTACCGTTCGACTCCCCCGACACCGGGGAGCTGTTTTTT.

The J gene is TRBJ1-4, the V gene TRBV6-1; 11 nucleotides agree with TRBD1. The V and J ends lost 1 base and 7 bases, in that order; junction bases with no gene match: 5. Germline V lookup: CDR1 MNHNS, CDR2 SASEGT. The CDR3 is 16 amino acids. This CDR3 is CASSEDGGTGGEKLFF. DNA of the CDR3: TGTGCCAGCAGTGAAGATGGAGGGACAGGGGGTGAAAAACTGTTTTTT.

The V call is TRBV5-5, the J call TRBJ2-3, with D possibly being TRBD1 (5 bases). The V end lost 0 bases, the J end lost 2 bases, and 16 bases lay between the germline ends. From germline, CDR1 is SGHKS and CDR2 YYEKEE (reference sequence). The CDR3 length is 17 residues. CDR3 sequence (DNA): TGTGCCAGCAGCTTGGGTGCCTTAGGGGTGGACACAGATACGCAGTATTTT. This translates into CASSLGALGVDTDTQYF.

V gene TRBV7-8 combines with J gene TRBJ2-3; D unresolved. Trimming removed 0 bases from V and 4 bases from J, with 11 bases in between. The CDR3 contains 15 residues. The V gene's germline CDR1 is SGHVS and CDR2 FQNEAQ. The DNA of the CDR3 is TGTGCCAGCAGCTTAGCTCGGGTTAGTCCAGATACGCAGTATTTT. This sequence encodes CASSLARVSPDTQYF.

The chain is built from TRBV2 and TRBJ1-5; 9 bases map to TRBD1. The V gene's germline CDR1 is SNHLY and CDR2 FYNNEI. This CDR3 is built from 15 residues. J gave up 3 bases and V 5 bases, and 5 bases lay outside the gene matches. The CDR3 region is CASSPGTGYNQPQHF. As DNA, the CDR3 is TGTGCCAGCAGTCCCGGGACAGGGTACAATCAGCCCCAGCATTTT.

This clone was counted a few times. V is TRBV5-1 and J is TRBJ1-1; maybe TRBD1 (5 bases). Trimming cost V 3 bases and J 8 bases, with 17 bases left between them. The germline V gene has CDR1 SGHRS and CDR2 YFSETQ. This CDR3 spans 14 amino acids. CDR3 sequence: CASSWGGGGSEAFF. CDR3 bases: TGCGCCAGCAGCTGGGGGGGAGGCGGGAGCGAAGCTTTCTTT.

The chain recombines TRBV30 with TRBJ1-1, with 7 bases identical to TRBD1. The germline CDR1 and CDR2 sequences are GTSNPN and SVGIG (reference sequence). Trimming at V came to 2 bases and at J to 5 bases, leaving 5 bases not matched to a gene. The CDR3 length is 13 residues. In nucleotides, the CDR3 is TGTGCCTGGAGTATGGACAGGCGAACTGAAGCTTTCTTT. It translates to CAWSMDRRTEAFF.

This chain's CDR3 is CASSIGGLNNEKLFF. The CDR3 region has the DNA TGTGCCAGTAGTATAGGAGGTCTTAATAATGAAAAACTGTTTTTT. The rearrangement uses TRBV19 and TRBJ1-4, with D hard to call. Trimming shortened V by 1 base and J by 4 bases, and 10 bases separated the two germline ends. The CDR3 length is 15 residues. The germline V gene encodes CDR1 LNHDA and CDR2 SQIVND (reference sequence).

The V and J genes are TRBV15 and TRBJ1-3, with 11 bases aligning to TRBD1. V trimming: 5 bases; J trimming: 2 bases; junction bases outside the gene matches: 11. The CDR3 sequence is 18 residues long. Germline V gene sequence: CDR1 LNHNV, CDR2 YYDKDF (reference sequence). The CDR3 DNA is TGTGCCACCAGCCCGGCCTGGGTGGGACAGGGGGCTGGAAACACCATATATTTT. Amino acid sequence: CATSPAWVGQGAGNTIYF.

The CDR3 reads CASSGESGRSTDTQYF. The CDR3 DNA reads TGTGCCAGCAGCGGGGAAAGCGGACGTAGCACAGATACGCAGTATTTT. V and J are TRBV5-8 and TRBJ2-3; tentatively, D is TRBD2 (5 bases). In germline, CDR1 is SGHTS, CDR2 YDEGEE. Trimming took 4 bases from V and 0 from J, leaving 15 bases between them. This CDR3 has 16 amino acids.

V and J are TRBV5-1 and TRBJ2-5; 9 positions agree with TRBD1. Germline CDR1 SGHRS, CDR2 YFSETQ. The V gene end was trimmed by 6 bases and the J gene end by 5 bases; junction bases not matched to a gene: 14. CDR3 length: 16 amino acids. The CDR3 DNA sequence: TGCGCCAGCACCGGAACAGGGGGCGACAGACGGGAGACCCAGTACTTC. This codes for CASTGTGGDRRETQYF.

The chain employs TRBV2 and TRBJ1-5; unclear D gene. With 6 bases removed from V and 4 bases from J, the gap between germline ends came to 10 bases. This CDR3 is built from 13 residues. CDR1 is SNHLY and CDR2 is FYNNEI in the germline V gene. DNA for the CDR3: TGTGCCAGCAGGGAGGACGGAAATCAGCCCCAGCATTTT. As protein: CASREDGNQPQHF.

This sequence joins TRBV28 and TRBJ1-2; D is uncertain. CDR3 length: 14 amino acids. Between the trimmed V and J ends, which lost 5 bases and 4 bases, there was a span of 14 bases. Germline-derived CDR1 and CDR2 are MDHEN and SYDVKM. The DNA of the CDR3 is TGTGCCAGCAGTCCCCCCGGGGATATCTATGGCTACACCTTC. This encodes CASSPPGDIYGYTF.

The chain combines TRBV19 with TRBJ2-3; D is undetermined. Germline V lookup: CDR1 LNHDA, CDR2 SQIVND (reference sequence). Between the trimmed V and J ends, which lost 2 bases and 0 bases, there was a span of 15 bases. The CDR3 is made up of 17 amino acids. The CDR3 DNA is TGTGCCAGTAGTATACTGGTCGGCGGAACTAGCACAGATACGCAGTATTTT. It yields the protein CASSILVGGTSTDTQYF.

This clone was seen a few times. The chain combines TRBV28 with TRBJ2-5; D might be TRBD1 (5 bases). Trimming pared 1 base from V and 9 bases from J, leaving 6 bases between. Germline V gene data show CDR1 as MDHEN and CDR2 as SYDVKM. This CDR3 has 11 residues. The DNA for the CDR3 is TGTGCCAGCAGTTTATCCAGGGCCCAGTACTTC. It encodes CASSLSRAQYF.

Note on this clone: Compared with germline, one end of the junction differs, possibly owing to a read error. This chain uses TRBV7-9 with TRBJ2-7, with D perhaps matching TRBD1 (6 bases). Germline CDR1 is SEHNR and CDR2 is FQNEAQ (reference sequence). CDR3 size: 14 residues. CDR3 loop: CSSSSVGTLDEQYF. CDR3 in DNA: TGTTCCAGCAGCTCAGTCGGGACATTGGACGAGCAGTACTTC. Variable domain in full (rest from reference TRBV7-9 and TRBJ2-7): DTGVSQNPRHKITKRGQNVTFRCDPISEHNRLYWYRQTLGQGPEFLTYFQNEAQLEKSRLLSDRFSAERPKGSFSTLEIQRTEQGDSAMYLCSSSSVGTLDEQYFGPGTRLTVT.

The V call is TRBV28, the J call TRBJ2-7; D is undetermined. Trimming took 10 bases from V and 9 from J, leaving 19 bases between them. Germline loops: CDR1 MDHEN, CDR2 SYDVKM. The length of the CDR3 is 12 residues. Here the CDR3 DNA reads TGTGCCACCCTTCGACCTACCCAGCGGCAGTACTTC. Translation: CATLRPTQRQYF.

The chain joins TRBV5-1 to TRBJ2-5; possible D gene TRBD1, 5 bases. This CDR3 comprises 15 residues. Between the trimmed V and J ends, which lost 2 bases and 5 bases, there was a span of 16 bases. The germline CDR1 and CDR2 sequences are SGHRS and YFSETQ. The CDR3 protein is CASSLLQDDGETQYF. For the CDR3, the DNA is TGCGCCAGCAGCTTATTACAGGACGACGGCGAGACCCAGTACTTC.